This T cell receptor beta chain was captured by sequencing in a study of control samples from healthy donors and cancer patients. Produced via immunoSEQ multiplex PCR; TCRdb's table is partial and in-frame only. The sample yields about 61,000 clones, around 89% seen once. The germline CDR1 and CDR2 sequences are SGDLS and YYNGEE. The CDR3 runs to 15 residues. V was clipped by 4 bases and J by 7 bases, with 15 bases between them. This TCR was sampled from a man between 60 and 70 years old with colorectal cancer. The V call is TRBV9, the J call TRBJ1-6; D ambiguous. The sequencing sample was made of PBMCs. CDR3 protein: CASSTSVGYNSPLHF. Here the CDR3 DNA reads TGTGCCAGCAGCACTTCCGTGGGGTACAATTCACCCCTCCACTTT.